The clone carrying this T cell receptor (beta chain) came up a few times. V lost 0 bases to trimming and J lost 5 bases; unmatched junction nucleotides: 6. Looked up from germline, CDR1 is GTSNPN and CDR2 is SVGIG (reference sequence). This CDR3 is built from 14 residues. This specimen comes from a study of T cell changes during pregnancy in multiple sclerosis. This table comes from immunoSEQ multiplex PCR, and its TCRdb copy is limited to in-frame clones, with some not included. The sample contains over 100,000 clones, around nine tenths of which appear only once. The chain uses TRBV30 and TRBJ1-1; 7 bases are shared with TRBD1. The sequence derives from a female donor with multiple sclerosis, enrolled in a pregnancy study. The material sequenced was peripheral blood, taken in the third trimester of pregnancy. CDR3 protein: CAWSVEGAGTEAFF. CDR3 DNA: TGTGCCTGGAGTGTAGAGGGGGCGGGAACTGAAGCTTTCTTT.